This TCR beta chain was retrieved from a study of prognosis after radiotherapy for stage I lung cancer (dated by TCRdb to 2020 to 2023). Regarding the study in general: Over 15 stage I NSCLC patients were enrolled in Nanjing, China, between early 2018 and 2019. Among the enrolled patients, approximately 13 had newly diagnosed primary stage I lung tumors, while five had oligometastatic NSCLC following surgical resection of the primary tumor. Every patient was deemed medically inoperable, 12 to 13 because of comorbidities and 7 because they refused surgery. Ages in the cohort of 13 men and about 6 women ranged from about 50 to 85 years, with a median of 74. Squamous cell carcinoma histology was identified in roughly 7 patients, and adenocarcinoma histology was identified in twelve patients. SBRT was given in 3 to 5 fractions with a biologically effective dose of at least 100 Gy, using image-guided IMRT or VMAT. SBRT was not combined with any concurrent therapy in any patient. Four of the 19 patients developed distant metastases after SBRT, at a median of roughly seven months; the other 15 showed no significant progression. Peripheral blood TCR beta repertoires were profiled in stage I NSCLC patients before and after stereotactic body radiotherapy, and the study then linked these repertoires to distant failure. A total of roughly 40 blood samples from approximately 20 patients were sequenced, with one sample obtained before and one obtained after SBRT for each patient. What the research found in general, with its limitations: Post-SBRT Shannon entropy and its change from baseline were lower in patients who developed distant metastases; baseline Shannon entropy was not associated with metastases. All reported P values were unadjusted for multiple comparisons. No determination of tumor specificity was made for expanded TCR clones. TRBV and TRBJ usage frequencies reportedly differed by metastasis status, in two V genes at baseline and in roughly ten V and two J genes after SBRT. The study was limited by its small cohort and short follow-up, and the findings require independent validation. After SBRT, the count of unique TCR clones dropped from a median of roughly 9,400 beforehand to roughly 6,800 afterward (Wilcoxon paired P=0.011).

On this clonotype: This clone's antigen is unknown. A far larger clone is only one base removed, so a read error is likely.

Two rounds of multiplex PCR were used to amplify the TCR beta CDR3 region from genomic DNA. The first PCR round used primers specific to each TRBV and TRBJ gene, with sequences filed in Chinese patent CN105087789A. Universal primers were used in the second round of PCR. The Roche High Pure PCR Template Preparation Kit was used to extract genomic DNA from frozen PBMCs. The libraries underwent paired-end sequencing with 151 bp reads on an Illumina HiSeq 3000. On the authors' methods: CutAdapt was used to remove raw reads lacking the multiplex PCR primer sequences. Using PEAR, the high-quality paired reads were merged into contigs. TRB V, D and J gene segments were assigned to each contig with MiXCR by alignment to reference sequences. CDR3 sequences were clustered by base quality and sequence similarity to remove sequencing errors. Diversity was measured as Shannon entropy normalized by the natural log of productive TCR sequence number. Clonality was computed as one minus the ratio of Shannon entropy to the natural log of the number of unique clonotypes. The Youden index of ROC curves was used to select progression-free survival cut-offs for repertoire metrics, and analyses were performed in R 3.5.3. Using fastp at Q25 and MiXCR, TCRdb reprocessed the public reads and kept productive beta chains. Rows with one shared CDR3 protein collapse into an entry with the most common genes and DNA. TCRdb, rather than the study authors, made the V and J calls. The table for this sample lists about 16,000 distinct CDR3 sequences; less than 55% of them were counted only once. Around two fifths of the sample goes to the ten largest clones.

CDR1 and CDR2 are read off the germline V gene as MNHEY and SVGAGI. Reading from cysteine to phenylalanine, the CDR3 counts 19 amino acids. The sequence is cut down to CDR3 DNA, 57 bases in frame from base 1. A history of other malignancies or of prior chemotherapy or radiotherapy was absent in all patients, and node-negative disease was shown on CT and PET/CT in all patients. Approximately 6 milliliters of peripheral venous blood were drawn into EDTA tubes at each of two time points. PBMCs were isolated by Ficoll-Paque Plus density-gradient centrifugation. Immediately after collection, samples were stored at -80 degrees C until analysis.

Here the chain combines TRBV6-5 and TRBJ2-2; TRBD1 agrees with 9 junctional bases. This specimen was PBMCs, taken before or after stereotactic body radiation therapy (not recorded which). This receptor was obtained from a donor aged 50 or older with non-small cell lung cancer. Here the CDR3 is given as CASSTPGTGYIGPTVELFF. The nucleotide sequence reads TGTGCCAGCAGTACCCCCGGGACAGGGTACATCGGTCCCACCGTGGAGCTGTTTTTT.